This is a list of T cell receptor beta chains from one sample in a study of CD8 T cells in ankylosing spondylitis. TCRdb reprocessed the 5' RACE reads with MiXCR, giving one entry per CDR3 protein. The sample shows some 270,000 distinct CDR3 sequences, roughly 32% of them seen only once. Sequencing was done on a sample of blood, either unsorted or a sorted T cell fraction (not recorded which). These receptors came from a male donor with ankylosing spondylitis or in good health (not recorded which). Both conserved end residues are part of each CDR3. A D gene is named only where the DNA matches it firmly. Size tells how often a clone was seen (once, few, many) or the class of an expanded clone, and some rows leave it out.

>few|TRBD2|TRBV29-1|TRBJ2-7
CSVEDGTSGVNEQYF
TGCAGCGTTGAAGATGGGACTAGCGGGGTCAACGAGCAGTACTTC
>NA|NA|TRBV12-3/TRBV12-4|TRBJ2-2
CASGTTRTANTGELFF
TGTGCCAGCGGAACCACTAGGACGGCGAACACCGGGGAGCTGTTTTTT
>many|NA|TRBV20-1|TRBJ2-5
CSAGWHKQETQYF
TGCAGTGCTGGGTGGCACAAGCAAGAGACCCAGTACTTC
>NA|NA|TRBV5-1|TRBJ1-1
CASSLEGPGPPGYAFF
TGCGCCAGCAGCTTGGAGGGGCCCGGGCCCCCGGGATACGCTTTCTTT
>many|NA|TRBV29-1|TRBJ2-1
CSVETMGQFF
TGCAGCGTTGAGACGATGGGGCAGTTCTTC
>few|TRBD1|TRBV4-2|TRBJ2-5
CASSLGTDPLQETQYF
TGTGCCAGCAGCCTTGGGACAGACCCCCTACAAGAGACCCAGTACTTC
>NA|NA|TRBV28|TRBJ2-7
CASSLSPLGNEQYF
TGTGCCAGCAGTCTATCTCCTCTTGGGAACGAGCAGTACTTC
>many|NA|TRBV7-2|TRBJ1-5
CASSLGAVYSNQPQHF
TGTGCCAGCAGCTTAGGGGCAGTCTATAGCAATCAGCCCCAGCATTTT
>NA|TRBD2|TRBV5-5|TRBJ2-2
CASSLDGAGVRKTGELFF
TGTGCCAGCAGCTTGGACGGCGCGGGAGTACGAAAGACCGGGGAGCTGTTTTTT
>NA|NA|TRBV20-1|TRBJ2-7
CSVKAGAAYEQYF
TGCAGTGTAAAGGCGGGGGCCGCCTACGAGCAGTACTTC
>few|NA|TRBV12-3/TRBV12-4|TRBJ2-5
CASSLGRQETQYF
TGTGCCAGCAGTTTGGGCAGACAAGAGACCCAGTACTTC
>few|TRBD2|TRBV10-3|TRBJ2-1
CAISEFSGGANEQFF
TGTGCCATCAGTGAGTTTAGCGGGGGAGCGAATGAGCAGTTCTTC
>NA|TRBD1|TRBV20-1|TRBJ2-7
CSARQGLGEQYF
TGCAGTGCCCGACAGGGCTTGGGCGAGCAGTACTTC
>few|NA|TRBV6-1|TRBJ1-5
CASRSLRQPNGQPQHF
TGTGCCAGCAGGTCCCTACGACAGCCCAACGGGCAGCCCCAGCATTTT
>NA|NA|TRBV5-1|TRBJ1-3
CASSPDPSGNTIYF
TGCGCCAGCAGCCCGGACCCCTCTGGAAACACCATATATTTT
>NA|TRBD2|TRBV11-2|TRBJ2-7
CASSPGGRIEQYF
TGTGCCAGCAGCCCCGGGGGGAGGATCGAGCAGTACTTC
>NA|NA|TRBV15|TRBJ2-7
CATSRDRGFDEQYF
TGTGCCACCAGCAGAGATCGGGGTTTTGACGAGCAGTACTTC
>NA|NA|TRBV7-9|TRBJ1-5
CASSTGGSNQPQHF
TGTGCCAGCAGCACAGGTGGGAGCAATCAGCCCCAGCATTTT
>many|NA|TRBV7-9|TRBJ2-1
CASRLTVLVDEQFF
TGTGCCAGCAGGCTTACCGTTTTGGTGGATGAGCAGTTCTTC
>once|NA|TRBV10-3|TRBJ1-1
CAISESTGMNTEAFF
TGTGCCATCAGTGAGTCTACGGGAATGAACACTGAAGCTTTCTTT